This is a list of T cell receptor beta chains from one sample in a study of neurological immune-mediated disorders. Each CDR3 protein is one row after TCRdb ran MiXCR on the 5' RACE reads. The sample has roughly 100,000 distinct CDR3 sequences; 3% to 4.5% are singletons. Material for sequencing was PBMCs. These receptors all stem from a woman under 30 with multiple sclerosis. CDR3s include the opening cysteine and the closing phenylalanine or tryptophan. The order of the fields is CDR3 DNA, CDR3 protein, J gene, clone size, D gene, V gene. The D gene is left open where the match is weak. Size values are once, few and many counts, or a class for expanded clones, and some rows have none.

DNA: TGTGCCAGCAGCCCCCCCGGTACCTCTGGAAACACCATATATTTT
CDR3: CASSPPGTSGNTIYF
J: TRBJ1-3
size: many
D: .
V: TRBV5-6

DNA: TGTGCCAGCAGTTCAACTAGGGGGACTCAGCCCCAGCATTTT
CDR3: CASSSTRGTQPQHF
J: TRBJ1-5
size: many
D: .
V: TRBV28

DNA: TGTGCCAGCATGATAAAGACAGGAGGATCCTACGAGCAGTACTTC
CDR3: CASMIKTGGSYEQYF
J: TRBJ2-7
size: many
D: .
V: TRBV6-5

DNA: TGTGCCAGCAGTAGGGAGGCGTATACTAGCACAGATACGCAGTATTTT
CDR3: CASSREAYTSTDTQYF
J: TRBJ2-3
size: many
D: .
V: TRBV5-6

DNA: TGTGCCACCAGCAGAGATCCTACAGGGGAGCTGGACGAGCAGTACTTC
CDR3: CATSRDPTGELDEQYF
J: TRBJ2-7
size: many
D: TRBD1
V: TRBV15

DNA: TGCGCCAGCAACCACAGGAATCTCCAAGAGACCCAGTACTTC
CDR3: CASNHRNLQETQYF
J: TRBJ2-5
size: many
D: .
V: TRBV5-1

DNA: TGTGCCAGCAGCCAAGCCAACTACGAGCAGTACTTC
CDR3: CASSQANYEQYF
J: TRBJ2-7
size: many
D: .
V: TRBV7-9

DNA: TGTGCCAGCAGTTTAGGCAGACAGACTTACGAGCAGTACTTC
CDR3: CASSLGRQTYEQYF
J: TRBJ2-7
size: many
D: .
V: TRBV12-3/TRBV12-4

DNA: TGCGCCAGCAAACAGGGGGGAGAAACCCGGGAGCTGTTTTTT
CDR3: CASKQGGETRELFF
J: TRBJ2-2
size: many
D: TRBD1
V: TRBV5-1

DNA: TGTGCCAGCAGTGAAGGGGGCAGAACTAACTATGGCTACACCTTC
CDR3: CASSEGGRTNYGYTF
J: TRBJ1-2
size: many
D: .
V: TRBV2

DNA: TGTGCCATCCCGACTCGTTTTAATCAGCCCCAGCATTTT
CDR3: CAIPTRFNQPQHF
J: TRBJ1-5
size: many
D: .
V: TRBV21-1

DNA: TGTGCCAGCAGTGAATCGGCAGGGGGCAAAAACATTCAGTACTTC
CDR3: CASSESAGGKNIQYF
J: TRBJ2-4
size: few
D: TRBD1
V: TRBV6-1

DNA: TGTGCCAGCAGCCGCCGGATCGACACTGAAGCTTTCTTT
CDR3: CASSRRIDTEAFF
J: TRBJ1-1
size: many
D: .
V: TRBV3-1

DNA: TGCGCCAGCAGCTCCCCCGGGGGGGGAGCCCCCAATGAGCAGTTCTTC
CDR3: CASSSPGGGAPNEQFF
J: TRBJ2-1
size: many
D: TRBD2
V: TRBV5-1

DNA: TGTGCCAGCAGCTCCGTGGACAGGGAAATTAACACCGGGGAGCTGTTTTTT
CDR3: CASSSVDREINTGELFF
J: TRBJ2-2
size: many
D: TRBD1
V: TRBV27

DNA: TGCAGCGTTGGGCAGGGGGATCAGCCCCAGCATTTT
CDR3: CSVGQGDQPQHF
J: TRBJ1-5
size: many
D: TRBD1
V: TRBV29-1

DNA: TGCAGTGCTCTTACCCCGGGACAGAGAACTGGGGGCTATGGCTACACCTTC
CDR3: CSALTPGQRTGGYGYTF
J: TRBJ1-2
size: few
D: TRBD1
V: TRBV20-1

DNA: TGTGCCAGCAATCGAGGGGGCAGCCAAATGGCTTTCTTT
CDR3: CASNRGGSQMAFF
J: TRBJ1-1
size: many
D: TRBD1
V: TRBV12-3/TRBV12-4

DNA: TGCGCCAGCAACCGGGGGAGCGGGGGGCGGTACGAGCAGTACTTC
CDR3: CASNRGSGGRYEQYF
J: TRBJ2-7
size: many
D: TRBD2
V: TRBV5-1

DNA: TGTGCCAGCGGACTAGCGACGAACACCGGGGAGCTGTTTTTT
CDR3: CASGLATNTGELFF
J: TRBJ2-2
size: many
D: TRBD2
V: TRBV7-7

DNA: TGTGCCAGCAGCTTCAAGATGAACACTGAAGCTTTCTTT
CDR3: CASSFKMNTEAFF
J: TRBJ1-1
size: many
D: .
V: TRBV9

DNA: TGCAGCGTTGAGTGGCACGACAATGAGCAGTTCTTC
CDR3: CSVEWHDNEQFF
J: TRBJ2-1
size: many
D: .
V: TRBV29-1

DNA: TGCGCCAGCGGAGGAACCAGGGGGACTGAAGCTTTCTTT
CDR3: CASGGTRGTEAFF
J: TRBJ1-1
size: many
D: TRBD1
V: TRBV5-1

DNA: TGTGCCAGCAGCCAGGGACAGCGCAATCAGCCCCAGCATTTT
CDR3: CASSQGQRNQPQHF
J: TRBJ1-5
size: many
D: TRBD1
V: TRBV12-3/TRBV12-4

DNA: TGTGCCAGCAGTAAATTCCGGGACAGGGGCCTCTACGAGCAGTACTTC
CDR3: CASSKFRDRGLYEQYF
J: TRBJ2-7
size: .
D: TRBD1
V: TRBV6-5

DNA: TGTGCCAGCAGCTCCCTAGCGGGGGGGCCGTCGGATGAGCAGTTCTTC
CDR3: CASSSLAGGPSDEQFF
J: TRBJ2-1
size: many
D: TRBD2
V: TRBV7-2

DNA: TGCAGCGTTGCGAACAGGGCTGGTGGCTACACCTTC
CDR3: CSVANRAGGYTF
J: TRBJ1-2
size: many
D: .
V: TRBV29-1

DNA: TGTGCCAGCAGCACGGGACAGTTTAATGAAAAACTGTTTTTT
CDR3: CASSTGQFNEKLFF
J: TRBJ1-4
size: many
D: TRBD1
V: TRBV5-4

DNA: TGCAGTACAAACAGGGACGAGCAGTACTTC
CDR3: CSTNRDEQYF
J: TRBJ2-7
size: few
D: .
V: TRBV20-1

DNA: TGTGCCATCATTTACCTCCACGGGACTATGGGAGGCATAGATACGCAGTATTTT
CDR3: CAIIYLHGTMGGIDTQYF
J: TRBJ2-3
size: .
D: TRBD2
V: TRBV10-3

DNA: TGTGCCATCAGGGGAATTACGGGGGAGACCCAGTACTTC
CDR3: CAIRGITGETQYF
J: TRBJ2-5
size: .
D: .
V: TRBV10-3

DNA: TGCGCCAGCAGCTTCAGACGGGGAGATACGCAGTATTTT
CDR3: CASSFRRGDTQYF
J: TRBJ2-3
size: few
D: .
V: TRBV5-1

DNA: TGCAGCGACTCCCAATATGGCTACACCTTC
CDR3: CSDSQYGYTF
J: TRBJ1-2
size: many
D: .
V: TRBV29-1

DNA: TGTGCCAGCAGCTTTCAGGGAGCGTTTCAAAATTTT
CDR3: CASSFQGAFQNF
J: TRBJ2-3
size: many
D: .
V: TRBV7-3

DNA: TGTGCCAGCAGCCTATTTAGTCCAGGGACAAACACTGAAGCTTTCTTT
CDR3: CASSLFSPGTNTEAFF
J: TRBJ1-1
size: many
D: .
V: TRBV11-2

DNA: TGTGCCAGCAGTTTCTCCAGCAACCAAGAGACCCAGTACTTC
CDR3: CASSFSSNQETQYF
J: TRBJ2-5
size: .
D: .
V: TRBV12-3/TRBV12-4

DNA: TGTGCCAGCAGCTTTGGAGGCAATGAGCAGTTCTTC
CDR3: CASSFGGNEQFF
J: TRBJ2-1
size: many
D: .
V: TRBV5-6

DNA: TGTGCCAGCAGTTTAAGGACAGCTTATGGCTACACCTTC
CDR3: CASSLRTAYGYTF
J: TRBJ1-2
size: many
D: .
V: TRBV28

DNA: TGCGCCAGCAGTCAACTAGCGGGAGGGTACAATGAGCAGTTCTTC
CDR3: CASSQLAGGYNEQFF
J: TRBJ2-1
size: many
D: TRBD2
V: TRBV5-1

DNA: TGCGCCAGCAGCTTGGGACAGGCCACAGATACGCAGTATTTT
CDR3: CASSLGQATDTQYF
J: TRBJ2-3
size: many
D: .
V: TRBV5-1

DNA: TGTGCCAGCAGAAATACAGGGCGCAATCAGCCCCAGCATTTT
CDR3: CASRNTGRNQPQHF
J: TRBJ1-5
size: many
D: .
V: TRBV6-5